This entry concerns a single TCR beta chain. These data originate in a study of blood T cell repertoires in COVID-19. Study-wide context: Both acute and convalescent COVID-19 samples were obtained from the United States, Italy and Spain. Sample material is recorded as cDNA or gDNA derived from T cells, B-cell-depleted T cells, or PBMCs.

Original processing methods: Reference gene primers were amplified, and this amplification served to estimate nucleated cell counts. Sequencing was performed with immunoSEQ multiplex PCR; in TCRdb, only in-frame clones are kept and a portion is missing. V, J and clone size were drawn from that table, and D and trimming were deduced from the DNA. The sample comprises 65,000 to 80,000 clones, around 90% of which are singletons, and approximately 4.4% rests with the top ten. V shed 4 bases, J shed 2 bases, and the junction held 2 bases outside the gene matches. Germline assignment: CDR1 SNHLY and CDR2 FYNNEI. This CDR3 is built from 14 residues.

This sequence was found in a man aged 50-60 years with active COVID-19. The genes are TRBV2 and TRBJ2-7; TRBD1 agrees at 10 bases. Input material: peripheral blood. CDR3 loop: CASSGDRGPYEQYF. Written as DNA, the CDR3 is TGTGCCAGCAGTGGAGACAGGGGGCCCTACGAGCAGTACTTC. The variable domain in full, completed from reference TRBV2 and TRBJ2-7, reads EPEVTQTPSHQVTQMGQEVILRCVPISNHLYFYWYRQILGQKVEFLVSFYNNEISEKSEIFDDQFSVERPDGSNFTLKIRSTKLEDSAMYFCASSGDRGPYEQYFGPGTRLTVT.